This record concerns one T cell receptor beta chain sequence. V was trimmed by 0 bases and J by 13 bases, leaving 19 bases between them. The CDR3 is 15 amino acids. Germline V gene data show CDR1 as GTSNPN and CDR2 as SVGIG (reference sequence). This entry belongs to a study of cytotoxic CD8 clonotypes in ibrutinib-treated CLL. At the level of the study: Response material was collected after a median around 12 months of treatment, range 6 to 36.

The data were produced by immunoSEQ multiplex PCR, yet TCRdb's version contains in-frame clones alone and is incomplete. The data hold about 10,000 clones, with 70% to 80% observed a single time. The clonotype comes from a human donor with chronic lymphocytic leukemia. The source was PBMCs, collected at disease progression, from a patient treated with ibrutinib. This chain connects TRBV30 to TRBJ1-6, with D unresolved. The CDR3 DNA is TGTGCCTGGAGTGTAAGAGGCCCCCTCGGCTCGCCCCTCCACTTT. This codes for CAWSVRGPLGSPLHF.